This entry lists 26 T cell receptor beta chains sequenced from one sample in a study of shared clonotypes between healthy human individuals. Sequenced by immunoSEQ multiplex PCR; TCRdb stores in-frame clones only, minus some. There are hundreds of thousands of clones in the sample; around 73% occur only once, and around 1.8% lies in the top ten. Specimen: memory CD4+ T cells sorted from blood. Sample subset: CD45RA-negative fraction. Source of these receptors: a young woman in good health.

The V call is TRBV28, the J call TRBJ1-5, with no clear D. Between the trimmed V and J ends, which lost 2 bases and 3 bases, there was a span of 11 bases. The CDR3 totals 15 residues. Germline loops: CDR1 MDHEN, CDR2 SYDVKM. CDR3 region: CASSLMDGPNQPQHF. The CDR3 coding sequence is TGTGCCAGCAGTTTAATGGACGGTCCCAATCAGCCCCAGCATTTT.

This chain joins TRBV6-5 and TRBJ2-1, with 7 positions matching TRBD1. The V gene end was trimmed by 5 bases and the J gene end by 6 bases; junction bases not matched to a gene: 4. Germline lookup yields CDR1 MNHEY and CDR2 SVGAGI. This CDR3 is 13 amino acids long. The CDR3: CASSKRGLNEQFF. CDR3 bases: TGTGCCAGCAGTAAAAGGGGGCTCAATGAGCAGTTCTTC.

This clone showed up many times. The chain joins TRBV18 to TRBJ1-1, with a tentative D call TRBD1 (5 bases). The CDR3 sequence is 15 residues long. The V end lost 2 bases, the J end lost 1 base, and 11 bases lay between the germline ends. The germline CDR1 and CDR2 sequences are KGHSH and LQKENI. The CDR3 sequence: CASSPGGTANTEAFF. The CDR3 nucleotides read TGTGCCAGCTCACCAGGAGGGACGGCGAACACTGAAGCTTTCTTT.

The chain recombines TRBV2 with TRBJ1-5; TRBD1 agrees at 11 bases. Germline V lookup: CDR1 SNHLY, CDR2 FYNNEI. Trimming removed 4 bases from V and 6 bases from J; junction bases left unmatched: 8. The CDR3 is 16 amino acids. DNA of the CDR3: TGTGCCAGCAGTGCTTATGGACAGGGGGCCGGTCAGCCCCAGCATTTT. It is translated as CASSAYGQGAGQPQHF.

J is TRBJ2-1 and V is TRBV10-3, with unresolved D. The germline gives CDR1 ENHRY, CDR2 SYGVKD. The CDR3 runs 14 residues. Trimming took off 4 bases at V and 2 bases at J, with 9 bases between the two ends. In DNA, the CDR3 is TGTGCCATCAGTGGCCGGCCCCCCTACAATGAGCAGTTCTTC. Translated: CAISGRPPYNEQFF.

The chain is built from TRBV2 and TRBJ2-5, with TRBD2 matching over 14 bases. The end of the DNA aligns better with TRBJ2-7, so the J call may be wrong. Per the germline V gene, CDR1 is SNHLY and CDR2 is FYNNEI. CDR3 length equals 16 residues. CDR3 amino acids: CASRPGTSGSTHEQYF. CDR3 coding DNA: TGTGCCAGCAGGCCAGGGACTAGCGGGAGTACACACGAGCAGTACTTC.

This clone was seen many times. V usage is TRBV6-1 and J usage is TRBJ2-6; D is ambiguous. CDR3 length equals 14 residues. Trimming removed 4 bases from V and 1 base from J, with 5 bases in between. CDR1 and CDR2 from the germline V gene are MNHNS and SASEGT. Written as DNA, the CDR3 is TGTGCCAGCAGTGCCCCTTCTGGGGCCAACGTCCTGACTTTC. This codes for CASSAPSGANVLTF.

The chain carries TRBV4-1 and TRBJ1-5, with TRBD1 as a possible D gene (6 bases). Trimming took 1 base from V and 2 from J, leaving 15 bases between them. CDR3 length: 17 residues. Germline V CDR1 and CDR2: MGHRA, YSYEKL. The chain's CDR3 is CASSQVLGGEGNQPQHF. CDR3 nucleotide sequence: TGCGCCAGCAGCCAAGTCCTAGGGGGAGAGGGCAATCAGCCCCAGCATTTT.

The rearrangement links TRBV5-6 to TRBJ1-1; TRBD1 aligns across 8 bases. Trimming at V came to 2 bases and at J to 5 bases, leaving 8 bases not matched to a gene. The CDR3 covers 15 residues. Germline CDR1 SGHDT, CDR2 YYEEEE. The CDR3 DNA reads TGTGCCAGCAGCTTAAGGACAGGGCAAGCGACTGAAGCTTTCTTT. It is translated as CASSLRTGQATEAFF.

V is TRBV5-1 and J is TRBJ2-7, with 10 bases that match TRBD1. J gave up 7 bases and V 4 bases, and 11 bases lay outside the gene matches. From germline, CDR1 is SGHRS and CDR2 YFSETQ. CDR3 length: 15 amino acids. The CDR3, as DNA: TGCGCCAGCAGCCCGGGGACAGGGGCAGAGCGGGAGCAGTACTTC. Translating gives CASSPGTGAEREQYF.

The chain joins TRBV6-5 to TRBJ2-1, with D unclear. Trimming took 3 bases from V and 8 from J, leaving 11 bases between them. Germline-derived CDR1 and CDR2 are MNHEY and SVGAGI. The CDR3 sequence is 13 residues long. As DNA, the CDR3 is TGTGCCAGCAGTTATGACCCCGGCCATGAGCAGTTCTTC. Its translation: CASSYDPGHEQFF.

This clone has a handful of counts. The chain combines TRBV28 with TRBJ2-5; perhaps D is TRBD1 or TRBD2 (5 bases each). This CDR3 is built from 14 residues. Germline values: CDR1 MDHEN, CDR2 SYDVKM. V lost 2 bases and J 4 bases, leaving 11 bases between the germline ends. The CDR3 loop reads CASSLRGAGETQYF. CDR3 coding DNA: TGTGCCAGCAGTTTACGAGGGGCTGGAGAGACCCAGTACTTC.

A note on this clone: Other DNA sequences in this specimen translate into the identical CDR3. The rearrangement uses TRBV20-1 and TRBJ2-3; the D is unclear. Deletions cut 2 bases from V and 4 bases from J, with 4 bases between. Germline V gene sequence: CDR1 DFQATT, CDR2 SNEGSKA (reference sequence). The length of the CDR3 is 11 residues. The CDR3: CSARRSDTQYF. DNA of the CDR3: TGCAGTGCTAGACGTTCAGATACGCAGTATTTT.

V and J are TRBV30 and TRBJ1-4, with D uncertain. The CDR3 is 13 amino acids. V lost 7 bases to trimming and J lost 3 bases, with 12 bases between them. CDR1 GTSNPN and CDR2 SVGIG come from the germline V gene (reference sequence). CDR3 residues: CASNRGSNEKLFF. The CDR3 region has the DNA TGTGCCTCCAACCGCGGCTCTAATGAAAAACTGTTTTTT.

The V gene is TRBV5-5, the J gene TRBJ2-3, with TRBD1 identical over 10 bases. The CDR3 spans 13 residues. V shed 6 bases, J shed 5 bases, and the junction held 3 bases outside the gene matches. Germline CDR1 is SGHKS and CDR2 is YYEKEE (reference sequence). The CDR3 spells CASIGTGVDTQYF. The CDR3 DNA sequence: TGTGCCAGCATCGGGACAGGGGTAGATACGCAGTATTTT.

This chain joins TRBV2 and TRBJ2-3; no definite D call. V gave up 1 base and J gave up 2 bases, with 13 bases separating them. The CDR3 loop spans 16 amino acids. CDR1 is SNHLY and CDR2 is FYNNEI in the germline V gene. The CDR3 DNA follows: TGTGCCAGCAGTGAAGGGCAGACTTATTACACAGATACGCAGTATTTT. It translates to CASSEGQTYYTDTQYF.

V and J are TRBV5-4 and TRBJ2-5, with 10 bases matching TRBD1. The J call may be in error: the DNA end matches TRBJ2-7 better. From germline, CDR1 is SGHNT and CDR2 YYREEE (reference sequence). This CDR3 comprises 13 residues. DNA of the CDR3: TGTGCCAGCAGCACCTGGACAGGGGGCGAGCAGTACTTC. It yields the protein CASSTWTGGEQYF.

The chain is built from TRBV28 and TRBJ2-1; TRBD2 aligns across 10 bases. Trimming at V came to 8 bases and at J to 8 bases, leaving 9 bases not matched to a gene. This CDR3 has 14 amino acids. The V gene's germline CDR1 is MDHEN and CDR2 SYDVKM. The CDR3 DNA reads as TGTGCCAGCCTAAATAGCGGGAGGCGGTATGAGCAGTTCTTC. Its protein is CASLNSGRRYEQFF.

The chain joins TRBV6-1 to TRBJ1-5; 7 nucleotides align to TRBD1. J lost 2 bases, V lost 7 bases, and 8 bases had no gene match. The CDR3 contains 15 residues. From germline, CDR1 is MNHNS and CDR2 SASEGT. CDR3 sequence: CASTKTGEGNQPQHF. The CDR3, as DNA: TGTGCCAGCACTAAAACAGGGGAGGGCAATCAGCCCCAGCATTTT.

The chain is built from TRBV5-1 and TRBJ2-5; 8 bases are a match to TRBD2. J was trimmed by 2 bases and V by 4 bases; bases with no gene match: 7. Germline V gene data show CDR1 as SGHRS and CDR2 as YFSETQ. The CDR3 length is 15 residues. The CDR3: CASSRRAGDQETQYF. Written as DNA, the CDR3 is TGCGCCAGCAGCCGGCGAGCGGGAGATCAAGAGACCCAGTACTTC.

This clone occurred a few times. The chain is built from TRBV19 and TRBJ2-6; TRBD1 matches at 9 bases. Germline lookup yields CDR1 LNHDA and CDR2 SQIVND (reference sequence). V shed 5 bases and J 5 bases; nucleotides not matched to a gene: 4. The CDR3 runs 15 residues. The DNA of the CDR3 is TGTGCCAGTAGTTCAGGACAGGGGCGGGCCAACGTCCTGACTTTC. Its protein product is CASSSGQGRANVLTF.

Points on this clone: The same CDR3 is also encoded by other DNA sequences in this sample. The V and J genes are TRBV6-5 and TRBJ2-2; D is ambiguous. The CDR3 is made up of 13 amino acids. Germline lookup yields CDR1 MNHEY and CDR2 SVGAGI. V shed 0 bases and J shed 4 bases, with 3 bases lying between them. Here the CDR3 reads CASSYSGTGELFF. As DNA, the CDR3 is TGTGCCAGCAGTTACTCGGGCACCGGGGAGCTGTTTTTT.

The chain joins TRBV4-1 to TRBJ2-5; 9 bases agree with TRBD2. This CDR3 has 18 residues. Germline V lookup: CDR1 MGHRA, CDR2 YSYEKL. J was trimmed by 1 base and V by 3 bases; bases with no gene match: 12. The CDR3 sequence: CASSQGLARGTVQETQYF. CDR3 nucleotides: TGCGCCAGCAGCCAGGGACTAGCAAGGGGTACCGTCCAAGAGACCCAGTACTTC.

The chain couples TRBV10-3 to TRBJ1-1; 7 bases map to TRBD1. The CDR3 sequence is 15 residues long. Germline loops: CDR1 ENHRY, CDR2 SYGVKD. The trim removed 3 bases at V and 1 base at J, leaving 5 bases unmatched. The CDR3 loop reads CAISDPGGENTEAFF. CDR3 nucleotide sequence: TGTGCCATCAGTGATCCAGGGGGAGAGAACACTGAAGCTTTCTTT.

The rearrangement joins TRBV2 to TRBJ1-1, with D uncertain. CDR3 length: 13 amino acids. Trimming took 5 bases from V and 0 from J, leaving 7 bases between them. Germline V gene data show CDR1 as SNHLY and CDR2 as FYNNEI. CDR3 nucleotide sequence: TGTGCCAGCAGTCAGCTCATGAACACTGAAGCTTTCTTT. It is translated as CASSQLMNTEAFF.

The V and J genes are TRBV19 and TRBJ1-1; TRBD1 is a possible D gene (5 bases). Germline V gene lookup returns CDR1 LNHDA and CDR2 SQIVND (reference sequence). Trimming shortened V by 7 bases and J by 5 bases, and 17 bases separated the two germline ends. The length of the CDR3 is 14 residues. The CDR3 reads CASTATTQGTEAFF. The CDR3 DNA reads TGTGCCAGTACCGCCACAACGCAGGGTACTGAAGCTTTCTTT.